The rows below give T cell receptor beta chains drawn from one sample of a study of early T cells in non-severe SARS-CoV-2 infection. MiXCR was run by TCRdb on the 5' RACE reads, yielding one entry per CDR3 protein. The sample contains tens of thousands of distinct CDR3 sequences, about 11% of which appear only once. The material was whole blood, obtained at baseline. These receptors came from an adult who was a healthcare worker with PCR-confirmed SARS-CoV-2 infection or an uninfected control (not recorded which). CDR3s include the opening cysteine and the closing phenylalanine or tryptophan. A D gene is named only where the DNA matches it firmly. Size is stated for part of the rows, as once, few or many counts, or as a class when the clone is expanded.

TRBV2	medium-sized	TRBJ1-1	-	TGTGCCAGCAGCCCCAGGGGAAGTGCTCCGAACACTGAAGCTTTCTTT	CASSPRGSAPNTEAFF
TRBV11-2	-	TRBJ2-3	TRBD2	TGTGCCAGCAGCGGACCGCGGGGGGGGCAGGATACGCAGTATTTT	CASSGPRGGQDTQYF
TRBV7-8	many	TRBJ2-3	TRBD1	TGTGCCAGCAGCGACAGGGTAACAGATACGCAGTATTTT	CASSDRVTDTQYF
TRBV5-1	few	TRBJ2-5	TRBD1	TGCGCCAGCAGCTCCACCGGGACAGGGGAAGAGACCCAGTACTTC	CASSSTGTGEETQYF
TRBV6-5	many	TRBJ2-7	-	TGTGCCAGCAGGGCCACGGACAGCTCCTACGAGCAGTACTTC	CASRATDSSYEQYF
TRBV11-2	many	TRBJ2-4	-	TGTGCCAGCAGCTCCTATAGCCTTCGGGACATTCAGTACTTC	CASSSYSLRDIQYF
TRBV5-4	many	TRBJ1-6	-	TGTGCCAGCAGCTTTGATGTGGATTCACCCCTCCACTTT	CASSFDVDSPLHF
TRBV19	-	TRBJ1-2	-	TGTGCCAGTGAGTCCCCGTACACTAACTATGGCTACACCTTC	CASESPYTNYGYTF
TRBV5-6	few	TRBJ2-1	-	TGTGCCAGCAGCCCACCTCCCATCTCCTACAATGAGCAGTTCTTC	CASSPPPISYNEQFF
TRBV27	-	TRBJ2-1	-	TGTGCCAGCAGTTTAACCCCAGGCGAGGGCTCCTACAATGAGCAGTTCTTC	CASSLTPGEGSYNEQFF
TRBV5-1	-	TRBJ2-7	-	TGCGCCAGCACCAAAAGGACGGCGAAGGACGAGCAGTACTTC	CASTKRTAKDEQYF
TRBV4-3	few	TRBJ1-2	-	TGCGCCAGCAGCCAAGACAGGGAAGATGGCTATGGCTACACCTTC	CASSQDREDGYGYTF
TRBV5-5	few	TRBJ2-2	-	TGTGCCAGCAGCTTTTTCCCAAACCAGGCGCTGTTTTTT	CASSFFPNQALFF
TRBV7-8	-	TRBJ2-7	-	TGTGCCAGCAGCCACTACTCCGGGAAAAATGGCCCCTCCTACGAGCAGTACTTC	CASSHYSGKNGPSYEQYF
TRBV6-6	-	TRBJ1-1	-	TGTGCCAGCTACGAAAGGGCCACTGAAGCTTTCTTT	CASYERATEAFF
TRBV28	-	TRBJ1-5	TRBD1	TGTGCCACCAGACAGGGACAGGGGGTAAATCAGCCCCAGCATTTT	CATRQGQGVNQPQHF
TRBV29-1	many	TRBJ1-1	-	TGCAGCGTCCAGGAGAGGTCTTCTGAAGCTTTCTTT	CSVQERSSEAFF
TRBV6-6	few	TRBJ2-3	-	TGTGCCACCCTACAAACTAGGCTCACAGATACGCAGTATTTT	CATLQTRLTDTQYF
TRBV27	-	TRBJ1-1	-	TGTGCCAGCAACCGCTGGCCCCTCCATCAGGCCGACGGCACTGAAGCTTTCTTT	CASNRWPLHQADGTEAFF
TRBV18	-	TRBJ1-2	TRBD1	TGTGCCAGCTCACCCGGGACAGGGGTTTATGGCTACACCTTC	CASSPGTGVYGYTF
TRBV6-1	few	TRBJ2-7	-	TGTGCCAGCCTGCCTGTATGGGGGGCCTACGAGCAGTACTTC	CASLPVWGAYEQYF
TRBV20-1	few	TRBJ1-5	TRBD1	TGCAGTGCTAGCCTTGGGACAGGGAGCAGCAATCAGCCCCAGCATTTT	CSASLGTGSSNQPQHF
TRBV7-6	-	TRBJ2-2	-	TGTGCCAGCAGCTTAAGGCCAGGGAATCCGTCCTTGACCGGGGAGCTGTTTTTT	CASSLRPGNPSLTGELFF
TRBV6-2/TRBV6-3	few	TRBJ2-3	TRBD1	TGTGCCAGCAGTTATGGACAGGGTATGGATACGCAGTATTTT	CASSYGQGMDTQYF
TRBV7-6	few	TRBJ2-5	TRBD2	TGTGCCAGCAGCGGGCCGACTAGCGGGGGGTCTCAAGAGACCCAGTACTTC	CASSGPTSGGSQETQYF
TRBV12-3/TRBV12-4	few	TRBJ2-5	TRBD2	TGTGCCAGCAGCCCCGGTCTGCGGGGACTAGCGGGGGAAGAGACCCAGTACTTC	CASSPGLRGLAGEETQYF
TRBV6-6	once	TRBJ1-3	-	TGTGCCAGCAGTTCCGCGACCCCCCCCGCTTGGGGACTATCTGGAAACACCATATATTTT	CASSSATPPAWGLSGNTIYF
TRBV5-4	many	TRBJ2-2	TRBD1	TGTGCCAGCAGCGCCAGGACAGGGGAGGCCACCGGGGAGCTGTTTTTT	CASSARTGEATGELFF
TRBV20-1	-	TRBJ1-2	TRBD1	TGCAGTGCTAGAGATACCGGGACAGGGGATGGCTACACCTTC	CSARDTGTGDGYTF
TRBV20-1	few	TRBJ2-1	TRBD2	TGCAGTGCCCTCCGGTCGCGGGAGGAGCAGTTCTTT	CSALRSREEQFF
TRBV11-2	many	TRBJ1-1	TRBD1	TGTGCCAGCAGCCCTCAACAGGGGGAAGCTTTCTTT	CASSPQQGEAFF
TRBV7-9	few	TRBJ1-1	TRBD1	TGTGCCAGCAGATATAAGGGACAGACCAACACTGAAGCTTTCTTT	CASRYKGQTNTEAFF
TRBV9	few	TRBJ2-3	-	TGTGCCAGCAGCGTTCCGGAATCCTCAGATACGCAGTATTTT	CASSVPESSDTQYF
TRBV11-2	-	TRBJ1-5	-	TGTGCCAGCAGTCCCCAGGGGATCAATCAGCCCCAGCATTTT	CASSPQGINQPQHF
TRBV20-1	-	TRBJ2-7	-	TGCAGTGTGGAGGCCAGGGTAGGTTACGAGCAGTACTTC	CSVEARVGYEQYF
TRBV6-2/TRBV6-3	-	TRBJ1-5	TRBD1	TGTGCCAGCCGACAGGGGGTGAGCAATCAGCCCCAGCATTTT	CASRQGVSNQPQHF
TRBV12-3/TRBV12-4	many	TRBJ1-2	-	TGTGCCAGCAGTTTAATACGGGGATCTAGCGGCTACACCTTC	CASSLIRGSSGYTF
TRBV7-2	many	TRBJ2-3	-	TGTGCCAGCAGCGGGGGACACAGCACAGATACGCAGTATTTT	CASSGGHSTDTQYF
TRBV6-6	-	TRBJ1-4	TRBD1	TGTGCCAGCACTCCTGGGACAGGGGTTGAAAAACTGTTTTTT	CASTPGTGVEKLFF
TRBV7-2	-	TRBJ1-6	-	TGTGCCAGCAGCTCGGACAGTGGGTCACCCCTCCACTTT	CASSSDSGSPLHF
TRBV4-3	-	TRBJ1-2	-	TGCGCCAGCAGCCGCAGGGATCTGGGGTATGGCTACACCTTC	CASSRRDLGYGYTF
TRBV20-1	many	TRBJ1-2	-	TGCAGTGCTAGAGGGGCAGGGAACTATGGCTACACCTTC	CSARGAGNYGYTF
TRBV12-3/TRBV12-4	few	TRBJ1-6	-	TGTGCCAGCAGGGCGTTCCTGCGCTCCTATAATTCACCCCTCCACTTT	CASRAFLRSYNSPLHF
TRBV20-1	few	TRBJ1-1	-	TGCAGTGCTAGAGCGGACACTTTGAACACTGAAGCTTTCTTT	CSARADTLNTEAFF
TRBV5-1	-	TRBJ1-1	-	TGCGCCAGCAGCTTTGCAAGTAGGACATTCAACACTGAAGCTTTCTTT	CASSFASRTFNTEAFF
TRBV4-3	-	TRBJ2-2	TRBD1	TGCGCCAGCAGCCCCCTGCCCAATTGGACAGGGGGTTCGATCGGGGAGCTGTTTTTT	CASSPLPNWTGGSIGELFF
TRBV5-5	few	TRBJ2-1	TRBD1	TGTGCCAGCAGCTTGGCCTTCCGGACAGGGGGCTACAATGAGCAGTTCTTC	CASSLAFRTGGYNEQFF
TRBV28	-	TRBJ1-4	TRBD1	TGTGCCAGCAGGCCACCGGGACAGGGCCGGAATGAAAAACTGTTTTTT	CASRPPGQGRNEKLFF
TRBV30	many	TRBJ2-4	TRBD1	TGTGCCTTCAACGCTAGGGACAGGGGAAGGAACATTCAGTACTTC	CAFNARDRGRNIQYF
TRBV25-1	few	TRBJ1-1	-	TGTGCCAGCAGTGTTCTGAATGAAGCTTTCTTT	CASSVLNEAFF
TRBV7-2	-	TRBJ2-7	TRBD2	TGTGCCAGCAGCCCCAGACTAGCGGGGGCCGTCTACGAGCAGTACTTC	CASSPRLAGAVYEQYF
TRBV9	many	TRBJ1-1	TRBD1	TGTGCCAGCAGCGTAAGGTCCGGAGCAGGGGGAGGCACTGAAGCTTTCTTT	CASSVRSGAGGGTEAFF
TRBV19	many	TRBJ2-5	-	TGTGCCAGTAGTATGGGTCTAGCAGGCCAAGAGACCCAGTACTTC	CASSMGLAGQETQYF
TRBV2	many	TRBJ2-1	TRBD2	TGTGCCAGCAGGATTAGCGGGGGGGCCGGCAATGAGCAGTTCTTC	CASRISGGAGNEQFF
TRBV7-8	medium-sized	TRBJ2-5	TRBD1	TGTGCCAGCAGCTTAGTCCGGACAGGGGTGGCCGAGACCCAGTACTTC	CASSLVRTGVAETQYF